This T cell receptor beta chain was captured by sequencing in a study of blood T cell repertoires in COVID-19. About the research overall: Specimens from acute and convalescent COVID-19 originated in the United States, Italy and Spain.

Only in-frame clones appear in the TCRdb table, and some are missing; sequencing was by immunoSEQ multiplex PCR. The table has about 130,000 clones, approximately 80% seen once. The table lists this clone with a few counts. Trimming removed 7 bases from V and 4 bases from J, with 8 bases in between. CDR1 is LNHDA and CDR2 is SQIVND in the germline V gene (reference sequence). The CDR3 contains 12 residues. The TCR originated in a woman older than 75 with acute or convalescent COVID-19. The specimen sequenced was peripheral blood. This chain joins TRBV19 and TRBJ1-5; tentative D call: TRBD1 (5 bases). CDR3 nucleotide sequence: TGTGCCAGTACTCAGGGTAATCAGCCCCAGCATTTT. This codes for CASTQGNQPQHF.